What follows describes a single T cell receptor beta chain. The antigen is undetermined. Trimming stripped 6 bases from V and 8 bases from J, with 19 bases between. From germline, CDR1 is SNHLY and CDR2 FYNNEI. The CDR3 is 14 residues long. The entry originates in a study of T cell responses to AZD1222 COVID-19 vaccine. The study's findings and limits: Two AZD1222 doses significantly raised spike-specific TCR breadth and depth over controls.

Using immunoSEQ multiplex PCR, the repertoire was profiled, and TCRdb retains in-frame clones only, with some absent. The table has approximately 100,000 clones, approximately 87% seen once. The genes are TRBV2 and TRBJ1-2, with D maybe TRBD1 (5 bases). This sequence originates from an adult who received the AZD1222 COVID-19 vaccine. Sequenced material: peripheral blood, taken 28 days after the second AZD1222 dose. The CDR3 spells CASSYQTLAGGYTF. The CDR3 region has the DNA TGTGCCAGCAGCTACCAGACACTCGCAGGGGGCTACACCTTC.